These 21 T cell receptor beta chains came from one sample sequenced in a study of early stage breast cancer tumors. TCRdb keeps only in-frame clones here, not all; method: immunoSEQ multiplex PCR. The repertoire holds around 28,000 clones, with roughly three fifths as singletons. What was sequenced was breast tumor tissue. The receptors stem from a person aged 45-65 years with breast cancer.

This clone was detected a few times. V is TRBV30 and J is TRBJ2-7; D remains ambiguous. The CDR3 loop spans 13 amino acids. Germline loops: CDR1 GTSNPN, CDR2 SVGIG (reference sequence). Trimming took off 2 bases at V and 7 bases at J, with 15 bases between the two ends. CDR3 residues: CAWSRSSAREQYF. CDR3 bases: TGTGCCTGGAGTCGGAGCTCAGCGCGGGAGCAGTACTTC. Looking up the rest from reference TRBV30 and TRBJ2-7 gives the full variable domain: SQTIHQWPATLVQPVGSPLSLECTVEGTSNPNLYWYRQAAGRGLQLLFYSVGIGQISSEVPQNLSASRPQDRQFILSSKKLLLSDSGFYLCAWSRSSAREQYFGPGTRLTVT.

This clone was seen a few times. V gene TRBV18 combines with J gene TRBJ1-2, with 7 bases identical to TRBD1. CDR1 is KGHSH, CDR2 LQKENI, per germline. The length of the CDR3 is 16 residues. V trimming: 4 bases; J trimming: 3 bases; junction bases outside the gene matches: 11. The chain's CDR3 is CASSLLDRKNYYGYTF. CDR3 in DNA: TGTGCCAGCTCACTCTTGGACAGGAAAAACTACTATGGCTACACCTTC. Full variable domain (outside the CDR3, taken from reference TRBV18 and TRBJ1-2): NAGVMQNPRHLVRRRGQEARLRCSPMKGHSHVYWYRQLPEEGLKFMVYLQKENIIDESGMPKERFSAEFPKEGPSILRIQQVVRGDSAAYFCASSLLDRKNYYGYTFGSGTRLTVV.

The chain joins TRBV7-2 to TRBJ1-2; D perhaps matches TRBD1 (6 bases). Germline lookup yields CDR1 SGHTA and CDR2 FQGNSA. The V and J ends lost 4 bases and 4 bases respectively, with 16 bases between them. This CDR3 comprises 15 residues. DNA of the CDR3: TGTGCCAGCAGCTCGTCGACAGGAATGGGCTATGGCTACACCTTC. This encodes CASSSSTGMGYGYTF.

This chain joins TRBV5-1 and TRBJ1-1; TRBD1 matches at 7 bases. Trimming cost V 7 bases and J 4 bases; bases outside gene matches: 13. Germline V CDR1 and CDR2: SGHRS, YFSETQ. The CDR3 totals 15 residues. The DNA for the CDR3 is TGCGCCAGCTCCGCGGCACCAGGGGGTCCCACTGAAGCTTTCTTT. Translation: CASSAAPGGPTEAFF.

The chain combines TRBV5-1 with TRBJ2-3; D is uncertain. Germline CDR1 and CDR2: SGHRS and YFSETQ. This CDR3 spans 15 amino acids. V was clipped by 4 bases and J by 2 bases, with 14 bases between them. Here the CDR3 reads CASSETVIPTDTQYF. In nucleotides, the CDR3 is TGCGCCAGCAGCGAAACAGTTATCCCCACAGATACGCAGTATTTT.

The rearrangement links TRBV19 to TRBJ2-4, with D tentatively TRBD2 (7 bases). V was trimmed by 7 bases and J by 3 bases, leaving 16 bases between them. Looked up from germline, CDR1 is LNHDA and CDR2 is SQIVND (reference sequence). The CDR3 length is 15 residues. The CDR3 nucleotides are TGTGCCAGTACTCCGGGAGGAGGGGGCAAAAACATTCAGTACTTC. It is translated as CASTPGGGGKNIQYF.

This chain joins TRBV6-1 and TRBJ2-5; 9 bases line up with TRBD1. CDR1 and CDR2 (germline): MNHNS, SASEGT. The CDR3 sequence is 14 residues long. The ends lost 2 bases at V and 5 bases at J; junction bases unmatched: 3. CDR3 sequence: CASSEIGTGETQYF. The CDR3, as DNA: TGTGCCAGCAGTGAAATTGGGACAGGGGAGACCCAGTACTTC.

The chain links TRBV18 to TRBJ1-1; a possible D gene is TRBD1 (5 bases). CDR1 is KGHSH and CDR2 is LQKENI in the germline V gene. V lost 3 bases to trimming and J lost 5 bases, with 16 bases between them. There are 15 residues in the CDR3. This CDR3 is CASSPSSQGSTEAFF. CDR3 bases: TGTGCCAGCTCACCTAGCTCGCAGGGAAGTACTGAAGCTTTCTTT.

V gene TRBV29-1 combines with J gene TRBJ2-1; TRBD2 aligns across 10 bases. The V and J ends lost 7 bases and 4 bases, in that order; junction bases with no gene match: 4. The CDR3 runs 13 residues. The V gene's germline CDR1 is SQVTM and CDR2 ANQGSEA. CDR3 bases: TGCAGCGCCGGACTAGCGGTTTACAATGAGCAGTTCTTC. Protein product: CSAGLAVYNEQFF.

The chain carries TRBV7-2 and TRBJ1-4; 8 bases are a match to TRBD1. CDR3 length: 14 amino acids. The J segment lost 8 bases and the V segment lost 1 base, leaving 3 bases of the junction unmatched. Germline V gene lookup returns CDR1 SGHTA and CDR2 FQGNSA. The DNA of the CDR3 is TGTGCCAGCAGCTTAGGACAGGGGATAGAAAAACTGTTTTTT. Translating it yields CASSLGQGIEKLFF.

The rearrangement links TRBV7-9 to TRBJ2-3, with 8 bases identical to TRBD1. V was pared by 5 bases and J by 4 bases, with 11 bases of the junction left unmatched. The CDR3 runs to 16 residues. Germline-derived CDR1 and CDR2 are SEHNR and FQNEAQ (reference sequence). This CDR3 is CASSPRTGNAADTQYF. DNA for the CDR3: TGTGCCAGCAGCCCTCGGACAGGGAACGCTGCAGATACGCAGTATTTT.

This clone showed up just a few times. The chain has TRBV4-2 and TRBJ2-1; D is unresolved. V was pared by 4 bases and J by 8 bases, with 15 bases between. Germline loops: CDR1 LGHNA, CDR2 YNFKEQ. The CDR3 has 14 amino acids. In DNA, the CDR3 is TGTGCCAGCAGCCCGTCATGGGGTTCCCATGAGCAGTTCTTC. It specifies CASSPSWGSHEQFF.

This clone appeared a few times. This rearrangement joins TRBV7-8 to TRBJ2-3; no reliable D call. The CDR3 runs 13 residues. Trimming took 1 base from V and 0 from J, leaving 2 bases between them. Per germline, CDR1 SGHVS and CDR2 FQNEAQ. The CDR3 here is CASSLGSTDTQYF. The CDR3 DNA sequence: TGTGCCAGCAGCTTAGGCAGCACAGATACGCAGTATTTT.

The rearrangement joins TRBV11-1 to TRBJ2-7; the match to TRBD2 covers 11 bases. Trimming took 5 bases from V and 7 from J; bases not matched to a gene: 13. Germline CDR1 reads SGHAT; CDR2 reads FQDESV (reference sequence). This CDR3 has 16 residues. The CDR3 is CASSTQTSGDALEQYF. The CDR3 DNA reads TGTGCCAGCAGCACCCAGACTAGCGGGGATGCCCTGGAGCAGTACTTC.

This sequence joins TRBV4-1 and TRBJ2-5; TRBD2 aligns across 11 bases. The V segment lost 0 bases and the J segment 9 bases; nucleotides outside the gene matches: 21. Germline assignment: CDR1 MGHRA and CDR2 YSYEKL. This CDR3 comprises 20 residues. The CDR3 region is CASSQDHVLGLAGGQVAQYF. The CDR3 region has the DNA TGCGCCAGCAGCCAAGATCACGTCCTTGGGCTAGCGGGAGGTCAGGTCGCCCAGTACTTC.

This sequence joins TRBV19 and TRBJ1-2, with D possibly being TRBD1 (6 bases). V gave up 6 bases and J gave up 8 bases, with 16 bases separating them. Germline V gene sequence: CDR1 LNHDA, CDR2 SQIVND (reference sequence). This CDR3 has 13 amino acids. Here the CDR3 DNA reads TGTGCCAGTAGCAACAGGGCCCCGGGAGGCTACACCTTC. It codes for CASSNRAPGGYTF.

This clone was picked up a small number of times. The chain couples TRBV11-1 to TRBJ2-3; D gene uncertain. The CDR3 spans 13 residues. Germline V gives CDR1 SGHAT, CDR2 FQDESV (reference sequence). V lost 5 bases to trimming and J lost 4 bases, with 10 bases between them. The CDR3 region has the DNA TGTGCCAGCAGCCTAGGAGTCGCAGATACGCAGTATTTT. It is translated as CASSLGVADTQYF. The variable domain in full, with the rest retrieved from reference TRBV11-1 and TRBJ2-3, is EAEVAQSPRYKITEKSQAVAFWCDPISGHATLYWYRQILGQGPELLVQFQDESVVDDSQLPKDRFSAERLKGVDSTLKIQPAELGDSAMYLCASSLGVADTQYFGPGTRLTVL.

The chain links TRBV28 to TRBJ2-2; 10 bases fit TRBD2. CDR1 MDHEN and CDR2 SYDVKM come from the germline V gene. The J segment lost 6 bases and the V segment lost 2 bases, leaving 6 bases of the junction unmatched. The CDR3 length is 16 residues. The CDR3 protein is CASSLDTSGISGELFF. CDR3 in DNA: TGTGCCAGCAGTTTAGATACTAGCGGGATATCCGGGGAGCTGTTTTTT. The full variable domain, completed using reference TRBV28 and TRBJ2-2, is DVKVTQSSRYLVKRTGEKVFLECVQDMDHENMFWYRQDPGLGLRLIYFSYDVKMKEKGDIPEGYSVSREKKERFSLILESASTNQTSMYLCASSLDTSGISGELFFGEGSRLTVL.

The chain recombines TRBV30 with TRBJ1-2; D perhaps matches TRBD1 (5 bases). V was pared by 0 bases and J by 6 bases, with 20 bases between. There are 16 residues in the CDR3. Looked up from germline, CDR1 is GTSNPN and CDR2 is SVGIG (reference sequence). The CDR3 DNA reads TGTGCCTGGAGTGTATGGGGGGAGAGGGGTCGGAATGGCTACACCTTC. It is translated as CAWSVWGERGRNGYTF.

This clone occurred a few times. The CDR3 protein is CACQWGWNTQYF. The CDR3 nucleotides are TGTGCCTGTCAGTGGGGGTGGAATACGCAGTATTTT. The V gene is TRBV30, the J gene TRBJ2-3; D may correspond to TRBD1 or TRBD2 (5 bases each). Trimming cost V 6 bases and J 7 bases, with 14 bases left between them. The CDR3 covers 12 residues. Germline CDR1 reads GTSNPN; CDR2 reads SVGIG (reference sequence). The entire variable domain, with the rest obtained from reference TRBV30 and TRBJ2-3, is as follows: SQTIHQWPATLVQPVGSPLSLECTVEGTSNPNLYWYRQAAGRGLQLLFYSVGIGQISSEVPQNLSASRPQDRQFILSSKKLLLSDSGFYLCACQWGWNTQYFGPGTRLTVL.

The genes are TRBV7-9 and TRBJ2-5; 9 nucleotides align to TRBD2. The germline CDR1 and CDR2 sequences are SEHNR and FQNEAQ (reference sequence). J gave up 4 bases and V 4 bases, and 13 bases lay outside the gene matches. The CDR3 extends over 17 amino acids. The CDR3 region has the DNA TGTGCCAGCAGCTCGAGACTAGCGGTAAATTATGGAGAGACCCAGTACTTC. Encoded protein: CASSSRLAVNYGETQYF.